Below, one TCR beta chain is given with its context. In germline, CDR1 is LGHNA, CDR2 YSLEER. The V and J ends lost 0 bases and 14 bases respectively, with 18 bases between them. The CDR3 is 14 residues long. This entry belongs to a study of CD8 T cells in Susac syndrome. TCR beta sequences were obtained from blood CD8+ and CD4+ T cells. With random hexamers, reverse transcription was performed on about 0.5 to 1 ug of RNA. TCRdb passed the immunoSEQ multiplex PCR reads through MiXCR, listing each CDR3 protein once. The top ten clones hold 0.18% of a sample with a few hundred thousand distinct CDR3 sequences, over 75% of them seen once.

The V and J genes are TRBV4-3 and TRBJ2-3; a weak D match, TRBD2 (6 bases). This TCR was sampled from a human donor with multiple sclerosis. The sequenced material came from CD8+ T cells from PBMCs. CDR3 nucleotides: TGCGCCAGCAGCCAAGAAAGAGGGGCGGGGCTAGGGTATTTT. This gives the protein CASSQERGAGLGYF.